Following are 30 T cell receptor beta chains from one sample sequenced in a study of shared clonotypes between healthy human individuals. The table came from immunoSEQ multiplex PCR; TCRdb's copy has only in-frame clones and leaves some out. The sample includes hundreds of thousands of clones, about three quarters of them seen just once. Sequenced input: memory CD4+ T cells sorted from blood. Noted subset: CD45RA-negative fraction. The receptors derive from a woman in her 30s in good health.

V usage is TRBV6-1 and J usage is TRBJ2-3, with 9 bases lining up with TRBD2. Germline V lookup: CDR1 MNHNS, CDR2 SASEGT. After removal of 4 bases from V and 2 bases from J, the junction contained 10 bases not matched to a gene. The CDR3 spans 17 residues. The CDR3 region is CASSGEPTSGPTDTQYF. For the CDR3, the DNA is TGTGCCAGCAGTGGAGAGCCTACTAGCGGGCCCACAGATACGCAGTATTTT.

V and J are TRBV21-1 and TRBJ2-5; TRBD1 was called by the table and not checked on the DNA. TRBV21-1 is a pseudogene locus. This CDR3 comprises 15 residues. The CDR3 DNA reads TGTGCCAGCAGCAATTACCCGGACAGGGCGGTGACCCAGTACTTC. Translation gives CASSNYPDRAVTQYF.

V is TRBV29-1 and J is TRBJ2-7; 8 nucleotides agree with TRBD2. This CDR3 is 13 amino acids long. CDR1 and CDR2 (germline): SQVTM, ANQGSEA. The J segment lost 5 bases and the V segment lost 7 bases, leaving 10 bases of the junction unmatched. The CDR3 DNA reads TGCAGCGCAGCCCCGGGGGGGTTGGACGAGCAGTACTTC. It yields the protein CSAAPGGLDEQYF.

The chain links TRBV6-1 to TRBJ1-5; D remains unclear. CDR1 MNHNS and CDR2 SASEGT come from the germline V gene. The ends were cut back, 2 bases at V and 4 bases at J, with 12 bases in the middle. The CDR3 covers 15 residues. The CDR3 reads CASSEIRGLNQPQHF. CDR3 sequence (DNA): TGTGCCAGCAGTGAAATTCGAGGGTTAAATCAGCCCCAGCATTTT.

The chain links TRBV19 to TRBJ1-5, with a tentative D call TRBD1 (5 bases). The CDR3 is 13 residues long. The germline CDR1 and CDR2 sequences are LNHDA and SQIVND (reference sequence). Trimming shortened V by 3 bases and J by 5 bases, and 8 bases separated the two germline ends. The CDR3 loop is CASSMDIHQPQHF. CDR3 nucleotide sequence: TGTGCCAGTAGTATGGACATACATCAGCCCCAGCATTTT.

The CDR3 loop reads CSVLGTSGIDGYTF. CDR3 nucleotide sequence: TGCAGCGTTCTCGGGACTTCCGGGATCGATGGCTACACCTTC. J is TRBJ1-2 and V is TRBV29-1, with a possible D match to TRBD1 (5 bases). Germline CDR1 reads SQVTM; CDR2 reads ANQGSEA. The V end was cut by 5 bases, the J end by 6 bases, with 19 bases between. There are 14 residues in the CDR3.

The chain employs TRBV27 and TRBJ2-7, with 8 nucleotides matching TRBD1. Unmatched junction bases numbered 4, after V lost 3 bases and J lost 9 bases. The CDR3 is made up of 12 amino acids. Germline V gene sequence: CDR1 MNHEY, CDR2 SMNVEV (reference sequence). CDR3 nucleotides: TGTGCCAGCAGTTTCCTCGGACAGGGGCAGTACTTC. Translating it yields CASSFLGQGQYF.

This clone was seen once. The CDR3 sequence is CASSSGQGETQYF. In DNA form, the CDR3 reads TGTGCCAGCAGTTCCGGACAGGGTGAGACCCAGTACTTC. The chain recombines TRBV27 with TRBJ2-5; 8 nucleotides line up with TRBD1. Germline V lookup: CDR1 MNHEY, CDR2 SMNVEV (reference sequence). Trimming took 4 bases from V and 5 from J; bases not matched to a gene: 3. This CDR3 is 13 amino acids long.

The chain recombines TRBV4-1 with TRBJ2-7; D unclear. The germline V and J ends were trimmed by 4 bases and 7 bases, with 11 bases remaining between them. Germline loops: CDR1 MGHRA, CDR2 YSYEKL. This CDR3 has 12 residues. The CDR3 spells CASSPSFGEQYF. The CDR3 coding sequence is TGCGCCAGCAGCCCATCGTTCGGAGAGCAGTACTTC.

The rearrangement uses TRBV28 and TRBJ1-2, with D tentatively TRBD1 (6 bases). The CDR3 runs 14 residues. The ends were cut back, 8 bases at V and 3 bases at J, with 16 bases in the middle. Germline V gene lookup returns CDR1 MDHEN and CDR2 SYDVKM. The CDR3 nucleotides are TGTGCCAGCGCGCAGGGACACGGAGACTATGGCTACACCTTC. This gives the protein CASAQGHGDYGYTF.

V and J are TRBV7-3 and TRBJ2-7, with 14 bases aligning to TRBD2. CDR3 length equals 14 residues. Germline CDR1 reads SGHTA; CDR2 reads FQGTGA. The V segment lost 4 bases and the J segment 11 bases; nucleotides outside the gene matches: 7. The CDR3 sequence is CASSSTGTSGRKYF. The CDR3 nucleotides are TGTGCCAGCAGCTCCACCGGGACTAGCGGGAGAAAGTACTTC.

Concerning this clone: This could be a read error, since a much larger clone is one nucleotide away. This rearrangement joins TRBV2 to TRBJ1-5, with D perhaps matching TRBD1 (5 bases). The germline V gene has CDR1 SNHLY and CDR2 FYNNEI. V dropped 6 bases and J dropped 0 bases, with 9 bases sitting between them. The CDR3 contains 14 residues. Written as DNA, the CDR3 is TGTGCCAGCAGGGACAACTATAGCAATCAGCCCCAGCATTTT. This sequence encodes CASRDNYSNQPQHF.

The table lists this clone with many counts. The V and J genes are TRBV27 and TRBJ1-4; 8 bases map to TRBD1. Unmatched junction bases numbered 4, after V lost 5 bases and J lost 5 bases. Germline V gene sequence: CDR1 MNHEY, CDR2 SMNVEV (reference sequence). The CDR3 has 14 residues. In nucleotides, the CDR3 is TGTGCCAGCAGTGGACAGGGCCTAAATGAAAAACTGTTTTTT. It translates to CASSGQGLNEKLFF.

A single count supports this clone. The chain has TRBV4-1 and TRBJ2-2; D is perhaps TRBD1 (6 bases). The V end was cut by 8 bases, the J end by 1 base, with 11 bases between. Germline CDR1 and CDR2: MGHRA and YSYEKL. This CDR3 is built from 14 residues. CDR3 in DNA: TGCGCCAGCCTGGACAGAGTGAACACCGGGGAGCTGTTTTTT. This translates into CASLDRVNTGELFF.

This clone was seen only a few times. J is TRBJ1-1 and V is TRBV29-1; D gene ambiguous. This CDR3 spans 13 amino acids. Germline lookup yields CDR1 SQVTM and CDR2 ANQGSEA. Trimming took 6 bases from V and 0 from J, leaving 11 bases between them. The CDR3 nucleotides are TGCAGCGTCTCAGACACATTGAACACTGAAGCTTTCTTT. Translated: CSVSDTLNTEAFF.

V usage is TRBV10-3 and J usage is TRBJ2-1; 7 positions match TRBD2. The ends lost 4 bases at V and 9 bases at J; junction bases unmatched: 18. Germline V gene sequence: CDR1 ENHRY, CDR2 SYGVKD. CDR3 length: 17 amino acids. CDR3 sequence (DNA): TGTGCCATCAGTGGTCGAGCCGGCGGGAGAGACGGGGGTGAGCAGTTCTTC. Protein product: CAISGRAGGRDGGEQFF.

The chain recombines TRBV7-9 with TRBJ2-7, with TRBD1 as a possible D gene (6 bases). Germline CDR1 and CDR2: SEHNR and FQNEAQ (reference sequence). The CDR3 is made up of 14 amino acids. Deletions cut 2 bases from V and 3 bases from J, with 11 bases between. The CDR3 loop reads CASSLPGQSYEQYF. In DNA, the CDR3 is TGTGCCAGCAGCTTACCCGGACAGAGCTACGAGCAGTACTTC.

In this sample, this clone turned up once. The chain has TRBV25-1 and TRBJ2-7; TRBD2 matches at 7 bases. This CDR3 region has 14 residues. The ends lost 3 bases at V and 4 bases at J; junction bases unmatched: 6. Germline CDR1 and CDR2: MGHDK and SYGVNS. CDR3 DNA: TGTGCCAGCAGTGATCGGGGGGATTGGTACGAGCAGTACTTC. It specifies CASSDRGDWYEQYF.

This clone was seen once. CDR3 amino acids: CASSGPRVAEAFF. In DNA form, the CDR3 reads TGTGCCAGCAGTGGACCCAGGGTCGCTGAAGCTTTCTTT. V and J are TRBV27 and TRBJ1-1; possible D gene TRBD1, 5 bases. Germline CDR1 reads MNHEY; CDR2 reads SMNVEV (reference sequence). V shed 5 bases and J shed 6 bases, with 13 bases lying between them. This CDR3 contains 13 residues.

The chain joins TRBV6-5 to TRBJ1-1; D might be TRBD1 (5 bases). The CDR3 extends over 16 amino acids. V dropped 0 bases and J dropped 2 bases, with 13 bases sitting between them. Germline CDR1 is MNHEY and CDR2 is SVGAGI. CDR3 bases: TGTGCCAGCAGTTACTCAAGTGGCAGGGACAACACTGAAGCTTTCTTT. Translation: CASSYSSGRDNTEAFF.

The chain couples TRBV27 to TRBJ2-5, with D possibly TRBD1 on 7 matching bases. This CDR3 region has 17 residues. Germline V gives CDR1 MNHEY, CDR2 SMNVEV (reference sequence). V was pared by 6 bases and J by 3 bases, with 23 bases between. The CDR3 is CASSRQGLGGGEETQYF. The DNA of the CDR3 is TGTGCCAGCAGCCGCCAGGGTCTCGGAGGGGGCGAAGAGACCCAGTACTTC.

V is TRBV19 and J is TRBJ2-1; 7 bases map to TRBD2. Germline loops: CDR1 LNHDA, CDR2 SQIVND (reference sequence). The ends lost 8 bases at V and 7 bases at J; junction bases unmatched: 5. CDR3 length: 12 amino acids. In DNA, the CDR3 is TGTGCCAGTTCTCCCGGGGGGAATGAGCAGTTCTTC. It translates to CASSPGGNEQFF.

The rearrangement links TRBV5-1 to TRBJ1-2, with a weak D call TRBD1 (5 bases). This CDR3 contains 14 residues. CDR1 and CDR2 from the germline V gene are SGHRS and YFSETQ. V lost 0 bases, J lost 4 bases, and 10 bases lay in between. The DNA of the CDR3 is TGCGCCAGCAGCTTGGGAAGGGACGGCTATGGCTACACCTTC. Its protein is CASSLGRDGYGYTF.

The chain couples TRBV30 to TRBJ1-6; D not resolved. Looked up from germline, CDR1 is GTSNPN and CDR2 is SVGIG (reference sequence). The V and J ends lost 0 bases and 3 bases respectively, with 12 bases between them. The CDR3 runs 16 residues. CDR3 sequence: CAWSVHWGIYNSPLHF. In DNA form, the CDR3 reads TGTGCCTGGAGTGTACATTGGGGAATCTATAATTCACCCCTCCACTTT.

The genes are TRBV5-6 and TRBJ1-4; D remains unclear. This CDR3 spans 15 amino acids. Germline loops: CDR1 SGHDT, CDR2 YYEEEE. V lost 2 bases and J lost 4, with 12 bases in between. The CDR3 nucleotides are TGTGCCAGCAGCTTAGGTCCAAGAGGTAATGAAAAACTGTTTTTT. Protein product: CASSLGPRGNEKLFF.

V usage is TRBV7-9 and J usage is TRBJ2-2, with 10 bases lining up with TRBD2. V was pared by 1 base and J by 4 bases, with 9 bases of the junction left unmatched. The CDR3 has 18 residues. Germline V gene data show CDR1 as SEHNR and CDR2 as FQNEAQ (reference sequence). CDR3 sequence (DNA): TGTGCCAGCAGCTTAGGGCTAGCGGGAGCCCGGGGCACCGGGGAGCTGTTTTTT. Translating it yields CASSLGLAGARGTGELFF.

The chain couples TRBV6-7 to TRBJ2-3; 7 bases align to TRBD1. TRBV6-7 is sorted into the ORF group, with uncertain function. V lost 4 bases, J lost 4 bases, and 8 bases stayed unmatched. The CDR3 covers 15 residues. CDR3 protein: CASSLTGIDSDTQYF. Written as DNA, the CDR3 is TGTGCCAGCAGTTTGACAGGGATTGACTCAGATACGCAGTATTTT.

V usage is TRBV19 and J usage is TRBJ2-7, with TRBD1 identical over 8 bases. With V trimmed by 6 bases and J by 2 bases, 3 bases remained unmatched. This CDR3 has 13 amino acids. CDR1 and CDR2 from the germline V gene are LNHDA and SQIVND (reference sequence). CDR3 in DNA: TGTGCCAGTAGGGACAGGGCCACCTACGAGCAGTACTTC. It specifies CASRDRATYEQYF. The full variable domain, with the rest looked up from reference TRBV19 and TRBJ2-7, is DGGITQSPKYLFRKEGQNVTLSCEQNLNHDAMYWYRQDPGQGLRLIYYSQIVNDFQKGDIAEGYSVSREKKESFPLTVTSAQKNPTAFYLCASRDRATYEQYFGPGTRLTVT.

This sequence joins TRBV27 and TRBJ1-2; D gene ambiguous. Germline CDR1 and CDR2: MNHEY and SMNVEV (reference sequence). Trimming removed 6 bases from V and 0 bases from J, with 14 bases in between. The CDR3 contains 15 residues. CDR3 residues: CASSTHAQSNYGYTF. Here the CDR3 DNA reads TGTGCCAGCAGCACACACGCCCAATCTAACTATGGCTACACCTTC.

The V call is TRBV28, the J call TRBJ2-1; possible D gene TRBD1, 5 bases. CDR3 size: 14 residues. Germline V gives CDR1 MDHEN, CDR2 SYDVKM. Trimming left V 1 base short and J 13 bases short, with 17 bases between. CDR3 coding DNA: TGTGCCAGCAGTTTATTACAGGCCAGCTTGGGTCAGTTCTTC. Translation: CASSLLQASLGQFF.